The 31 T cell receptor beta chains listed next were all sequenced from one sample in a study of T cells in tuberculosis. Sequenced by immunoSEQ multiplex PCR; TCRdb stores in-frame clones only, minus some. The sample records tens of thousands of clones, about 95% being singletons. Material: PBMCs. The receptor set was obtained from a donor between 10 and 35 years old with latent tuberculosis or without tuberculosis infection.

This chain uses TRBV6-1 with TRBJ2-2, with D tentatively TRBD2 (5 bases). Germline-derived CDR1 and CDR2 are MNHNS and SASEGT. CDR3 length: 20 amino acids. V lost 3 bases and J 4 bases, leaving 27 bases between the germline ends. CDR3 sequence reads: CASSENDVRLANRGTGELFF. For the CDR3, the DNA is TGTGCCAGCAGTGAGAATGATGTTCGGTTGGCCAACCGGGGCACCGGGGAGCTGTTTTTT.

The J gene is TRBJ1-5, the V gene TRBV30; D is possibly TRBD1 (5 bases). This CDR3 comprises 14 residues. Per germline, CDR1 GTSNPN and CDR2 SVGIG (reference sequence). V shed 3 bases and J shed 4 bases, with 13 bases lying between them. The DNA of the CDR3 is TGTGCCTGGAGGATGGCAGGGTCGAATCAGCCCCAGCATTTT. As protein: CAWRMAGSNQPQHF.

The J gene is TRBJ1-2, the V gene TRBV6-5, with 7 bases aligning to TRBD1. The germline CDR1 and CDR2 sequences are MNHEY and SVGAGI. V lost 0 bases, J lost 7 bases, and 11 bases stayed unmatched. The CDR3 is 16 residues long. CDR3 protein: CASSYSRQGDLGGYTF. CDR3 coding DNA: TGTGCCAGCAGTTACTCGCGACAGGGCGATTTGGGTGGCTACACCTTC.

This chain connects TRBV7-2 to TRBJ1-2, with D unresolved. Germline V gene sequence: CDR1 SGHTA, CDR2 FQGNSA. V lost 6 bases, J lost 3 bases, and 17 bases lay in between. This CDR3 is built from 15 residues. The CDR3 region is CASSSIRGSYYGYTF. The CDR3 coding sequence is TGTGCCAGCAGTTCGATACGCGGCAGTTACTATGGCTACACCTTC.

In DNA, the CDR3 is TGTGCCAGTAGCCCTAACCACAGGGACACAACTGAAGCTTTCTTT. Its protein is CASSPNHRDTTEAFF. The gene calls are TRBV19 and TRBJ1-1; D might be TRBD1 (6 bases). The CDR3 totals 15 residues. Germline CDR1 reads LNHDA; CDR2 reads SQIVND (reference sequence). The V end was cut by 6 bases, the J end by 5 bases, with 19 bases between.

The chain recombines TRBV7-9 with TRBJ1-4; the D is unclear. Germline values: CDR1 SEHNR, CDR2 FQNEAQ (reference sequence). V dropped 1 base and J dropped 4 bases, with 7 bases sitting between them. The CDR3 spans 14 residues. The DNA for the CDR3 is TGTGCCAGCAGCTTAGTGGGCAGTAATGAAAAACTGTTTTTT. It is translated as CASSLVGSNEKLFF. Full variable domain (rest looked up from reference TRBV7-9 and TRBJ1-4): DTGVSQNPRHKITKRGQNVTFRCDPISEHNRLYWYRQTLGQGPEFLTYFQNEAQLEKSRLLSDRFSAERPKGSFSTLEIQRTEQGDSAMYLCASSLVGSNEKLFFGSGTQLSVL.

CDR3: CASSPLGQGNYGYTF. In DNA form, the CDR3 reads TGCGCCAGCAGCCCCCTAGGACAGGGGAACTATGGCTACACCTTC. The chain couples TRBV4-1 to TRBJ1-2; TRBD1 aligns across 9 bases. CDR3 length equals 15 residues. Germline V gene data show CDR1 as MGHRA and CDR2 as YSYEKL. Unmatched junction bases numbered 5, after V lost 4 bases and J lost 2 bases.

This clone was observed a single time. This chain uses TRBV9 with TRBJ2-2, with no clear D. In germline, CDR1 is SGDLS, CDR2 YYNGEE. The CDR3 runs 15 residues. V dropped 0 bases and J dropped 1 base, with 7 bases sitting between them. This CDR3 is CASSVGQMNTGELFF. The CDR3 DNA reads TGTGCCAGCAGCGTAGGTCAGATGAACACCGGGGAGCTGTTTTTT.

The V gene is TRBV2, the J gene TRBJ1-4, with 7 bases aligning to TRBD1. Germline CDR1 and CDR2: SNHLY and FYNNEI. V was clipped by 4 bases and J by 13 bases; unmatched bases: 12. The CDR3 consists of 14 residues. This CDR3 reads CASSVVQGLGLLFF. The CDR3 DNA reads as TGTGCCAGCAGTGTTGTACAGGGGCTGGGTTTACTGTTTTTT.

The chain is built from TRBV6-5 and TRBJ1-2; D may be TRBD1 (5 bases). Deletions cut 6 bases from V and 0 bases from J, with 8 bases between. Germline-derived CDR1 and CDR2 are MNHEY and SVGAGI. The CDR3 consists of 13 residues. CDR3 region: CASRLQANYGYTF. The CDR3 region has the DNA TGTGCCAGCAGACTACAGGCTAACTATGGCTACACCTTC.

The rearrangement links TRBV30 to TRBJ1-1; D gene uncertain. From germline, CDR1 is GTSNPN and CDR2 SVGIG (reference sequence). The germline V and J ends were trimmed by 3 bases and 5 bases, with 16 bases remaining between them. This CDR3 comprises 14 residues. The CDR3 sequence is CAWRGDPVDTEAFF. The CDR3, as DNA: TGTGCCTGGAGGGGAGATCCGGTGGATACTGAAGCTTTCTTT.

The CDR3 sequence: CASNSPGGNEQYF. The CDR3 bases are TGTGCCAGCAATAGTCCAGGGGGCAACGAGCAGTACTTC. The genes are TRBV2 and TRBJ2-7; 8 nucleotides line up with TRBD1. Germline V gene lookup returns CDR1 SNHLY and CDR2 FYNNEI. The CDR3 is 13 amino acids. The V and J ends lost 7 bases and 5 bases, in that order; junction bases with no gene match: 7.

In nucleotides, the CDR3 is TGTGCCAGTAGCTCAGGGGGTCTCAAGAGCTCCTATAATTCACCCCTCCACTTT. Translated: CASSSGGLKSSYNSPLHF. The chain is built from TRBV19 and TRBJ1-6; 7 bases match TRBD1. Trimming at V came to 6 bases and at J to 0 bases, leaving 11 bases not matched to a gene. Germline V lookup: CDR1 LNHDA, CDR2 SQIVND (reference sequence). The CDR3 loop spans 18 amino acids. Drawing the rest from reference TRBV19 and TRBJ1-6, the complete variable domain is DGGITQSPKYLFRKEGQNVTLSCEQNLNHDAMYWYRQDPGQGLRLIYYSQIVNDFQKGDIAEGYSVSREKKESFPLTVTSAQKNPTAFYLCASSSGGLKSSYNSPLHFGNGTRLTVT.

With respect to this clone: The same CDR3 can be traced to other DNA sequences in this sample. The chain uses TRBV6-5 and TRBJ1-1; D may be TRBD1 (5 bases). Trimming removed 6 bases at V and 1 base at J, with 12 bases between. The CDR3 totals 14 residues. Germline V gene lookup returns CDR1 MNHEY and CDR2 SVGAGI. The chain's CDR3 is CASSLITGNTEAFF. CDR3 DNA: TGTGCCAGCAGCCTTATCACAGGGAACACTGAAGCTTTCTTT.

Only one count was recorded for this clone. The CDR3 nucleotides are TGTGCCAGCTCACCCGGGACAGCTTCCTACAATGAGCAGTTCTTC. This encodes CASSPGTASYNEQFF. The chain carries TRBV18 and TRBJ2-1; 7 bases line up with TRBD1. Germline V lookup: CDR1 KGHSH, CDR2 LQKENI. The CDR3 runs 15 residues. The V segment lost 3 bases and the J segment 1 base; nucleotides outside the gene matches: 3. Together with reference TRBV18 and TRBJ2-1, the CDR3 gives the full variable domain: NAGVMQNPRHLVRRRGQEARLRCSPMKGHSHVYWYRQLPEEGLKFMVYLQKENIIDESGMPKERFSAEFPKEGPSILRIQQVVRGDSAAYFCASSPGTASYNEQFFGPGTRLTVL.

This clone was found once. The V and J genes are TRBV19 and TRBJ2-7, with TRBD1 as a possible D gene (5 bases). Germline CDR1 LNHDA, CDR2 SQIVND (reference sequence). V was cut by 4 bases and J by 3 bases, with 10 bases left in between. This CDR3 comprises 13 residues. CDR3 nucleotides: TGTGCCAGTAGTAGTGGCAGGGACTACGAGCAGTACTTC. Its protein is CASSSGRDYEQYF.

The genes are TRBV6-4 and TRBJ2-3; possible D gene TRBD1, 6 bases. Germline CDR1 is MRHNA and CDR2 is SNTAGT. Trimming shortened V by 3 bases and J by 1 base, and 11 bases separated the two germline ends. This CDR3 is 15 amino acids long. CDR3 DNA: TGTGCCAGCAGTGATGTGGGGGCCCGCACAGATACGCAGTATTTT. Protein sequence: CASSDVGARTDTQYF.

This chain links TRBV27 with TRBJ2-1; 8 positions match TRBD1. V was pared by 6 bases and J by 5 bases, with 12 bases of the junction left unmatched. Per germline, CDR1 MNHEY and CDR2 SMNVEV (reference sequence). The CDR3 loop spans 16 amino acids. CDR3 coding DNA: TGTGCCAGCAGCCCTACGCGGACAGGGTGGAACAATGAGCAGTTCTTC. It is translated as CASSPTRTGWNNEQFF.

V and J are TRBV19 and TRBJ1-2; 7 bases fit TRBD1. Unmatched junction bases numbered 9, after V lost 3 bases and J lost 5 bases. The germline CDR1 and CDR2 sequences are LNHDA and SQIVND (reference sequence). CDR3 length: 15 amino acids. DNA of the CDR3: TGTGCCAGTAGTATGGGACCACAGGGGTCTTATGGCTACACCTTC. Translating it yields CASSMGPQGSYGYTF.

This clone has only one observation. The chain uses TRBV27 and TRBJ2-7; possibly TRBD1 for D (6 bases). The CDR3 loop spans 15 amino acids. V lost 4 bases, J lost 6 bases, and 19 bases lay in between. Germline lookup yields CDR1 MNHEY and CDR2 SMNVEV (reference sequence). The CDR3 DNA follows: TGTGCCAGCAGTTCCCGACAGGCCCGGTCGGTCGAGCAGTACTTC. This codes for CASSSRQARSVEQYF.

The chain combines TRBV5-5 with TRBJ1-1; weak D call: TRBD1 (6 bases). There are 12 residues in the CDR3. CDR1 is SGHKS and CDR2 is YYEKEE in the germline V gene (reference sequence). Trimming cost V 2 bases and J 9 bases, with 11 bases left between them. Here the CDR3 DNA reads TGTGCCAGCAGCTTTCTGACAGGACAAGCTTTCTTT. Translation gives CASSFLTGQAFF.

CDR3 nucleotide sequence: TGTGCCAGCTCACAAAGGAGGGAGGGCCAGCCCCAGCATTTT. The encoded protein is CASSQRREGQPQHF. The chain is built from TRBV18 and TRBJ1-5; D gene unclear. Germline V CDR1 and CDR2: KGHSH, LQKENI. Trimming removed 4 bases at V and 7 bases at J, with 14 bases between. The CDR3 covers 14 residues.

The chain has TRBV27 and TRBJ2-2; TRBD1 might be the D (5 bases). V gave up 3 bases and J gave up 8 bases, with 7 bases separating them. The CDR3 is 12 residues long. CDR1 and CDR2 from the germline V gene are MNHEY and SMNVEV (reference sequence). The CDR3 here is CASSFSGGELFF. The CDR3 DNA is TGTGCCAGCAGTTTTTCAGGGGGGGAGCTGTTTTTT.

The V gene is TRBV5-6, the J gene TRBJ2-2; TRBD2 might be the D (5 bases). Trimming took off 2 bases at V and 6 bases at J, with 17 bases between the two ends. The germline V gene has CDR1 SGHDT and CDR2 YYEEEE. CDR3 length: 16 amino acids. Here the CDR3 DNA reads TGTGCCAGCAGCTTAACGGGATCCAGTAGGGCCGGGGAGCTGTTTTTT. Translated, it gives CASSLTGSSRAGELFF.

The rearrangement uses TRBV15 and TRBJ2-3, with 7 bases lining up with TRBD2. The V gene end was trimmed by 1 base and the J gene end by 5 bases; junction bases not matched to a gene: 9. The germline V gene encodes CDR1 LNHNV and CDR2 YYDKDF (reference sequence). The CDR3 loop spans 16 amino acids. In nucleotides, the CDR3 is TGTGCCACCAGCAGAGCTGGGACTAACGGGAGAGATACGCAGTATTTT. This translates into CATSRAGTNGRDTQYF.

This clone showed up just once. V is TRBV18 and J is TRBJ1-2, with 9 bases aligning to TRBD1. CDR3 length: 18 amino acids. The ends lost 6 bases at V and 4 bases at J; junction bases unmatched: 18. CDR1 and CDR2 from the germline V gene are KGHSH and LQKENI. CDR3 sequence reads: CASSSAGTGLIGVYGYTF. The CDR3 coding sequence is TGTGCCAGCTCGTCGGCCGGGACAGGGTTGATCGGTGTCTATGGCTACACCTTC.

The chain has TRBV27 and TRBJ1-6; D is ambiguous. In germline, CDR1 is MNHEY, CDR2 SMNVEV (reference sequence). This CDR3 comprises 16 residues. V was pared by 0 bases and J by 1 base, with 7 bases between. The CDR3 loop is CASSLSAASYNSPLHF. The CDR3, as DNA: TGTGCCAGCAGTTTATCGGCAGCGTCCTATAATTCACCCCTCCACTTT.

V usage is TRBV19 and J usage is TRBJ1-1, with 7 bases identical to TRBD1. This CDR3 region has 14 residues. The junction had 4 bases not matched to a gene; V was cut back by 4 bases and J by 2 bases. CDR1 is LNHDA, CDR2 SQIVND, per germline (reference sequence). The CDR3 DNA sequence: TGTGCCAGTAGTAGGGGACAGTCAAACACTGAAGCTTTCTTT. Amino acid sequence: CASSRGQSNTEAFF.

The CDR3 DNA follows: TGTGCCAGCCGTAAGGCGGATGGAACTGATACGCAGTATTTT. It specifies CASRKADGTDTQYF. The chain is built from TRBV19 and TRBJ2-3; D is ambiguous. This CDR3 is 14 amino acids long. Germline V gene sequence: CDR1 LNHDA, CDR2 SQIVND (reference sequence). Trimming took 9 bases from V and 6 from J, leaving 19 bases between them.

The gene calls are TRBV5-3 and TRBJ2-3; 10 bases fit TRBD2. TRBV5-3 is an open reading frame, and its role is uncertain. This CDR3 contains 16 residues. V was clipped by 1 base and J by 2 bases; unmatched bases: 4. CDR3 bases: TGTGCCAGAAGCTTGATTCTAGCGGGAGACACAGATACGCAGTATTTT. It is translated as CARSLILAGDTDTQYF.

The chain couples TRBV18 to TRBJ1-2; weak D call: TRBD1 (6 bases). V was cut by 3 bases and J by 7 bases, with 12 bases left in between. The germline V gene encodes CDR1 KGHSH and CDR2 LQKENI. The CDR3 runs to 13 residues. CDR3 region: CASSPGTIVGYTF. DNA of the CDR3: TGTGCCAGCTCACCGGGGACAATCGTTGGCTACACCTTC.